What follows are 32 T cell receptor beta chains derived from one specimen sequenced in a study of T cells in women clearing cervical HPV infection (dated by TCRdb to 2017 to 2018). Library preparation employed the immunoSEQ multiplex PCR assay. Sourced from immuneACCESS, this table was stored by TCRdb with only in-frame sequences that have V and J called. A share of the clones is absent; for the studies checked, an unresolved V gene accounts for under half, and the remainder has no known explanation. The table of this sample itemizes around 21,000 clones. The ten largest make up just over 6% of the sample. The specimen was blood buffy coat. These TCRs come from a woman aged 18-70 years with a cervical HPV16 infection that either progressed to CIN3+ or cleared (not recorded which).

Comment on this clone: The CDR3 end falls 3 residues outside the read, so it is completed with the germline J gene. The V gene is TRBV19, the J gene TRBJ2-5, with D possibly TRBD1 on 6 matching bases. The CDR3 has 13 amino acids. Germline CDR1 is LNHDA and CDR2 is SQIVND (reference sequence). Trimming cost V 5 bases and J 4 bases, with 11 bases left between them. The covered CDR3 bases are TGTGCCAGTAGTTCGACCAGGGGAGAGACC. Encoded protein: CASSSTRGET. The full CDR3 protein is CASSSTRGETQYF. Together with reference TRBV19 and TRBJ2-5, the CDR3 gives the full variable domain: DGGITQSPKYLFRKEGQNVTLSCEQNLNHDAMYWYRQDPGQGLRLIYYSQIVNDFQKGDIAEGYSVSREKKESFPLTVTSAQKNPTAFYLCASSSTRGETQYFGPGTRLLVL.

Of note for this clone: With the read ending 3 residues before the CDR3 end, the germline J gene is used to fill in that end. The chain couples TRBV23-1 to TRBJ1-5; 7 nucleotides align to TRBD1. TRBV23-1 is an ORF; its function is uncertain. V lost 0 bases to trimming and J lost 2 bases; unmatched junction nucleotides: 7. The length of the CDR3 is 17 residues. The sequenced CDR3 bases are TGCGCCAGCAGTCAATCGAGAGACAGGGAAGGCAATCAGCCC. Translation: CASSQSRDREGNQP. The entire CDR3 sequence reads CASSQSRDREGNQPQHF.

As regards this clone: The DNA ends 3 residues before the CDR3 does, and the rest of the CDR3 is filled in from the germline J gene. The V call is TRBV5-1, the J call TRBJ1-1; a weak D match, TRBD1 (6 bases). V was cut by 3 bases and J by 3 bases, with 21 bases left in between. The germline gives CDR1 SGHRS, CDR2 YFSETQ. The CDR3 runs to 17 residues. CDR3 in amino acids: CASSSKKLTGTDTEAFF. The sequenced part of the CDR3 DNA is TGCGCCAGCAGCTCGAAGAAATTAACAGGGACGGACACTGAA.

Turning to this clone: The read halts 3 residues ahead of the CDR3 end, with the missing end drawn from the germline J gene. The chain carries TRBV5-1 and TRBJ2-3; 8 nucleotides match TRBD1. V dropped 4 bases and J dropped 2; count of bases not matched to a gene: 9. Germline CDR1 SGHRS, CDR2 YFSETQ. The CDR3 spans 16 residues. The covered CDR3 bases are TGCGCCAGCAGCCAGGGGGCGCGGGTTAACACAGATACG. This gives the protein CASSQGARVNTDT. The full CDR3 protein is CASSQGARVNTDTQYF.

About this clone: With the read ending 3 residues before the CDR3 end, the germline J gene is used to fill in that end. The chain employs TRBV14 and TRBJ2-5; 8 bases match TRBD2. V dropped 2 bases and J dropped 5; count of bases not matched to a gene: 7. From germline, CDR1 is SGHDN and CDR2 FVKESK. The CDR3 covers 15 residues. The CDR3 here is CASSQRIAGWETQYF. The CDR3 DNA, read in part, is TGTGCCAGCAGCCAACGCATAGCGGGATGGGAGACC.

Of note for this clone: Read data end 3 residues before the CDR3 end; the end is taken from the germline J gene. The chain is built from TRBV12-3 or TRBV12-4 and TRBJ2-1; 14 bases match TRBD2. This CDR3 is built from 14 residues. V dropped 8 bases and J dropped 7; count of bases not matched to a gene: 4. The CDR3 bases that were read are TGTGCCAGCGGGGGACTAGCGGGAGCGAATGAG. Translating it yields CASGGLAGANE. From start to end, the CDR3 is CASGGLAGANEQFF.

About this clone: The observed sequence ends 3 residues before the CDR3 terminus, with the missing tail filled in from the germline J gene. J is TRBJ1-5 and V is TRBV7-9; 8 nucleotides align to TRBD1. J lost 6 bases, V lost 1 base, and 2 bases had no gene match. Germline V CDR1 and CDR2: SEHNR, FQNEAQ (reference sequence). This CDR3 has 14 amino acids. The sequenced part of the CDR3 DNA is TGTGCCAGCAGCTTAGGGGACAGGACTCAGCCC. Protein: CASSLGDRTQP. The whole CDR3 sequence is CASSLGDRTQPQHF.

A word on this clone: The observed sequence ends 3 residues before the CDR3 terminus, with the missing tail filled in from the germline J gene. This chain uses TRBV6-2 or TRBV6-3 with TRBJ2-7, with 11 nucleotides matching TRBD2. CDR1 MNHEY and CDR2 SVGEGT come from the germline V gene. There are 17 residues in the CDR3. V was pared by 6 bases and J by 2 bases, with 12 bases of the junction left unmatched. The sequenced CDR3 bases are TGTGCCAGCAGCCTAACGGGACTAGCGGCCGCGCCCTACGAG. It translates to CASSLTGLAAAPYE. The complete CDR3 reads CASSLTGLAAAPYEQYF.

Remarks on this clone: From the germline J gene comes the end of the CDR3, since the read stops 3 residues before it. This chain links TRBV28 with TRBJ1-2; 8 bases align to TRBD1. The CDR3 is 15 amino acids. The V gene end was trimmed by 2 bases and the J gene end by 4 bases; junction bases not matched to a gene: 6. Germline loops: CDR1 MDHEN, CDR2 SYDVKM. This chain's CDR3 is CASSLPGQVSYGYTF. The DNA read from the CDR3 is TGTGCCAGCAGTTTACCGGGACAGGTATCCTATGGC.

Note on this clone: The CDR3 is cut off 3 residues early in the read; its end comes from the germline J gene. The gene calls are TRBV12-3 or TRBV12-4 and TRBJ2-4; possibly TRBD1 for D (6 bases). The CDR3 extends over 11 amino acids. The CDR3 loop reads CASSLRQVQYF. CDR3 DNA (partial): TGTGCCAGCAGTCTGCGACAGGTT.

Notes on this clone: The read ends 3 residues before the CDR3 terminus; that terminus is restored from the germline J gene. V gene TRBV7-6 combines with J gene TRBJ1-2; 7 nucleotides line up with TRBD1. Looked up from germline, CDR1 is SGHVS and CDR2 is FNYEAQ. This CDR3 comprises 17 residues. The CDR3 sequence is CASSLVGQNLKRDDYTF. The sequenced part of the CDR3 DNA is TGTGCCAGCAGCTTAGTGGGACAGAACCTAAAAAGGGATGAC.

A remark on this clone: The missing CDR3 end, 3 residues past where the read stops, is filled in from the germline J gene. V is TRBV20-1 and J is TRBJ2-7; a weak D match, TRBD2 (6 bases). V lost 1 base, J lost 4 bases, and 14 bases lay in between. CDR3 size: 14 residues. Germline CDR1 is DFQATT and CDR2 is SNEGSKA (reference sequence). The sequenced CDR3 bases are TGCAGTGCTAGAGCGTCCCGGGACTTGTACGAG. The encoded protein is CSARASRDLYE. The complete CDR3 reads CSARASRDLYEQYF.

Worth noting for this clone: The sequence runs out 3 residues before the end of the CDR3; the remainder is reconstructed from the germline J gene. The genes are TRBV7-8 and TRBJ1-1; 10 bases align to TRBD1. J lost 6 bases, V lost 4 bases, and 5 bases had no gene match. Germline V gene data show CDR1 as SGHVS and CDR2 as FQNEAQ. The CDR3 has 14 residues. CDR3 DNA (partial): TGTGCCAGCAGCTCGACAGGGGGCCGGGCTGAA. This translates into CASSSTGGRAE. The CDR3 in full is CASSSTGGRAEAFF.

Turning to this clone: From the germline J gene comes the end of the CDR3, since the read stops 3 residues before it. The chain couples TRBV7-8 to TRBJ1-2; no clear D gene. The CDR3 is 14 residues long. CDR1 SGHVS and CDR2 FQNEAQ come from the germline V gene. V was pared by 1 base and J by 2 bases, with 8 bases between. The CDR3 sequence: CASSLGTPNYGYTF. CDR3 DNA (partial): TGTGCCAGCAGCTTAGGGACTCCGAACTATGGC.

The chain's CDR3 is CASSRQGVGNEQFF. The part of the CDR3 DNA that was read is TGTGCCAGCAGTCGACAAGGGGTGGGCAATGAG. This chain joins TRBV5-6 and TRBJ2-1, with D possibly TRBD1 on 5 matching bases. With the read ending 3 residues before the CDR3 end, the germline J gene is used to fill in that end. CDR1 is SGHDT, CDR2 YYEEEE, per germline. There are 14 residues in the CDR3. The V and J ends lost 5 bases and 6 bases respectively, with 15 bases between them. The variable domain in full, completed from reference TRBV5-6 and TRBJ2-1, reads DAGVTQSPTHLIKTRGQQVTLRCSPKSGHDTVSWYQQALGQGPQFIFQYYEEEERQRGNFPDRFSGHQFPNYSSELNVNALLLGDSALYLCASSRQGVGNEQFFGPGTRLTVL.

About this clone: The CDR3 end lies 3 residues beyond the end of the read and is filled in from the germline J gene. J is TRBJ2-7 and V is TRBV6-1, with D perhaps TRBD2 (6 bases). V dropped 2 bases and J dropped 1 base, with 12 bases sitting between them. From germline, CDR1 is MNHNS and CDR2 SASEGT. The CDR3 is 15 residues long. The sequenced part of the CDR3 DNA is TGTGCCAGCAGTGAAATGGCTAGCGAGTCCTACGAG. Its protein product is CASSEMASESYE. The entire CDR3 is CASSEMASESYEQYF.

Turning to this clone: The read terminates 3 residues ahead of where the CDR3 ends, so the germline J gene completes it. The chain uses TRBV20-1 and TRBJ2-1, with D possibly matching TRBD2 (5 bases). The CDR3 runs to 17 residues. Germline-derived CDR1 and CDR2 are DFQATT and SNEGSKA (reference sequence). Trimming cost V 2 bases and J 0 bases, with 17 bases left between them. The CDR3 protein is CSARSRGLSSSYNEQFF. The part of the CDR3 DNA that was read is TGCAGTGCTAGATCCCGAGGGCTCTCGAGCTCCTACAATGAG.

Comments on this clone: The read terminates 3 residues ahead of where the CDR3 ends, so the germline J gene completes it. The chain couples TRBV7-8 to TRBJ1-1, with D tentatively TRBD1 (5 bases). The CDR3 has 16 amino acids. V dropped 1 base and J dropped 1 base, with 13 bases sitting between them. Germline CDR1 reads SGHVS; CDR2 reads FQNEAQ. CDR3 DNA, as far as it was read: TGTGCCAGCAGCTTAGAATCCCCAACAGGGAACACTGAA. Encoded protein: CASSLESPTGNTE. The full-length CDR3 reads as CASSLESPTGNTEAFF. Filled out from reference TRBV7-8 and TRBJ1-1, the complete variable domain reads GAGVSQSPRYKVAKRGQDVALRCDPISGHVSLFWYQQALGQGPEFLTYFQNEAQLDKSGLPSDRFFAERPEGSVSTLKIQRTQQEDSAVYLCASSLESPTGNTEAFFGQGTRLTVV.

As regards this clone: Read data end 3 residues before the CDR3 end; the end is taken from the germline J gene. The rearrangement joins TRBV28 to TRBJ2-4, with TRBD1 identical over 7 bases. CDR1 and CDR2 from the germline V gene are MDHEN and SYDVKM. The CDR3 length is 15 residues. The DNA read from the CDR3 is TGTGCCAGCACCCTAGACCAACGGGACAGCTCAGTT. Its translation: CASTLDQRDSSV. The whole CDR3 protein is CASTLDQRDSSVQYF. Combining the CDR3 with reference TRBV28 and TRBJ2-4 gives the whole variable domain DVKVTQSSRYLVKRTGEKVFLECVQDMDHENMFWYRQDPGLGLRLIYFSYDVKMKEKGDIPEGYSVSREKKERFSLILESASTNQTSMYLCASTLDQRDSSVQYFGAGTRLSVL.

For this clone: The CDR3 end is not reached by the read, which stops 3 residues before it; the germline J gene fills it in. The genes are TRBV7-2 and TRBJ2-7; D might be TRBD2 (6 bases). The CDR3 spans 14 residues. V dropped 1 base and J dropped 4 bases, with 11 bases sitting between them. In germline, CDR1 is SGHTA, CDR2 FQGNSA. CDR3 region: CASSLGGLSYEQYF. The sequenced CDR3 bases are TGTGCCAGCAGCTTAGGGGGACTTTCATACGAG. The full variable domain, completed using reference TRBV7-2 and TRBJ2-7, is GAGVSQSPSNKVTEKGKDVELRCDPISGHTALYWYRQSLGQGLEFLIYFQGNSAPDKSGLPSDRFSAERTGGSVSTLTIQRTQQEDSAVYLCASSLGGLSYEQYFGPGTRLTVT.

The DNA read from the CDR3 is TGTGCCAGCAGTTTACCGGCGGACGGGGGCACAGATACG. Translated, it gives CASSLPADGGTDT. The full CDR3 protein is CASSLPADGGTDTQYF. This rearrangement joins TRBV28 to TRBJ2-3; maybe TRBD2 (5 bases). The CDR3 is cut off 3 residues early in the read; its end comes from the germline J gene. Between the trimmed V and J ends, which lost 2 bases and 1 base, there was a span of 13 bases. Germline CDR1 MDHEN, CDR2 SYDVKM. The CDR3 has 16 amino acids. Based on the CDR3 plus reference TRBV28 and TRBJ2-3, the full variable domain is DVKVTQSSRYLVKRTGEKVFLECVQDMDHENMFWYRQDPGLGLRLIYFSYDVKMKEKGDIPEGYSVSREKKERFSLILESASTNQTSMYLCASSLPADGGTDTQYFGPGTRLTVL.

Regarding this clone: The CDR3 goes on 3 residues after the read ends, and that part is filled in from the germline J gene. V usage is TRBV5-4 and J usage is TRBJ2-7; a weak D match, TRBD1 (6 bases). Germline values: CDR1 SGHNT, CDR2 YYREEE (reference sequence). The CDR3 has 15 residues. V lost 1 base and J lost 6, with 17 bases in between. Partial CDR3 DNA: TGTGCCAGCAGCTTGAGGGGTGACAGGAATCGCGAG. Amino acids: CASSLRGDRNRE. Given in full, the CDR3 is CASSLRGDRNREQYF.

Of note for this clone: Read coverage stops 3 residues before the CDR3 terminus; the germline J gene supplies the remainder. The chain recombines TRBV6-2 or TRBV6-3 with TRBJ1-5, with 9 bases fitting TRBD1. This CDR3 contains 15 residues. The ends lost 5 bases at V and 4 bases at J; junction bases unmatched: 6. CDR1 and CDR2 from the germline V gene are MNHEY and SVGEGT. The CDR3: CASSRSGQGNQPQHF. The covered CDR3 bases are TGTGCCAGCAGTCGTTCGGGACAGGGTAATCAGCCC.

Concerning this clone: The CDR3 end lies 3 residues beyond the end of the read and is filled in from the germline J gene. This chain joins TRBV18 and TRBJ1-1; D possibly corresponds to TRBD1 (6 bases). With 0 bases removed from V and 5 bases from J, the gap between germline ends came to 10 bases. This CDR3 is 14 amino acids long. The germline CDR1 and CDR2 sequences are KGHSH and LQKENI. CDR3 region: CASSPPGGRTEAFF. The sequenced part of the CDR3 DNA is TGTGCCAGCTCACCACCGGGGGGGCGGACTGAA.

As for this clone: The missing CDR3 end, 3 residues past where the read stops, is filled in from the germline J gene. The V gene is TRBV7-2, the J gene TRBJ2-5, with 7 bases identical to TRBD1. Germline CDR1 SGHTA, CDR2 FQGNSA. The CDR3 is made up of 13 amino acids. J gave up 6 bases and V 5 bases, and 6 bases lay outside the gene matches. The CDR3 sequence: CASSLGQAKTQYF. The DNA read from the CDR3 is TGTGCCAGCAGCCTTGGACAGGCCAAGACC.

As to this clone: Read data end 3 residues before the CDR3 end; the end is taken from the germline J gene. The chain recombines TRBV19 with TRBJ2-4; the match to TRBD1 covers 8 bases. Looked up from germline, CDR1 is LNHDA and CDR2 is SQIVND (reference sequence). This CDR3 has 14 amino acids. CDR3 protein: CASSPSGQVYGQYF. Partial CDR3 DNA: TGTGCCAGTAGTCCTTCGGGACAGGTCTATGGT.

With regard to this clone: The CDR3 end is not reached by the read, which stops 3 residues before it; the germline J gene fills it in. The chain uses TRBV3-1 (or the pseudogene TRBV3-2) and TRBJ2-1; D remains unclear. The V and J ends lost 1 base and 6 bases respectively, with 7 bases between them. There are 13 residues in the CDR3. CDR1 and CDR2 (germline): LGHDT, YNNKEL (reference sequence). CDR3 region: CASSQGTTNEQFF. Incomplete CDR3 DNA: TGTGCCAGCAGCCAAGGAACTACCAATGAG.

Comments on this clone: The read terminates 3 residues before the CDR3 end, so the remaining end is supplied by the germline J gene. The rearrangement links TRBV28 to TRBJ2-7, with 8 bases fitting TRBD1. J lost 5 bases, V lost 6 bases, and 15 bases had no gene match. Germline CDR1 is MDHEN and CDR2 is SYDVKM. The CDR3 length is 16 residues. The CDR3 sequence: CASSPWLDREVHEQYF. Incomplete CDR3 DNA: TGTGCCAGCAGCCCATGGTTGGACAGGGAGGTCCACGAG. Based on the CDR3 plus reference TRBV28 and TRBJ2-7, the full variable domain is DVKVTQSSRYLVKRTGEKVFLECVQDMDHENMFWYRQDPGLGLRLIYFSYDVKMKEKGDIPEGYSVSREKKERFSLILESASTNQTSMYLCASSPWLDREVHEQYFGPGTRLTVT.

The chain's CDR3 is CASSLGLDTYYGYTF. The part of the CDR3 DNA that was read is TGTGCCAGCAGTCTTGGCCTGGACACCTACTATGGC. The rearrangement links TRBV5-6 to TRBJ1-2; the D gene is possibly TRBD1 (5 bases). The sequence runs out 3 residues before the end of the CDR3; the remainder is reconstructed from the germline J gene. This CDR3 is 15 amino acids long. Trimming stripped 5 bases from V and 3 bases from J, with 17 bases between. Per germline, CDR1 SGHDT and CDR2 YYEEEE.

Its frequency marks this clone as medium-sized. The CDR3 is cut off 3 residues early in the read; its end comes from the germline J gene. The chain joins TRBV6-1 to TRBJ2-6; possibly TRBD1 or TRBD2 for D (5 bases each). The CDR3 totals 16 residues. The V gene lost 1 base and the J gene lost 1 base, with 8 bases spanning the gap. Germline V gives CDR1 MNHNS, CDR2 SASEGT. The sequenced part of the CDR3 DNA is TGTGCCAGCAGTGAAGAAGAGGGGTCTGGGGCCAACGTC. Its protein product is CASSEEEGSGANV. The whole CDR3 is CASSEEEGSGANVLTF.

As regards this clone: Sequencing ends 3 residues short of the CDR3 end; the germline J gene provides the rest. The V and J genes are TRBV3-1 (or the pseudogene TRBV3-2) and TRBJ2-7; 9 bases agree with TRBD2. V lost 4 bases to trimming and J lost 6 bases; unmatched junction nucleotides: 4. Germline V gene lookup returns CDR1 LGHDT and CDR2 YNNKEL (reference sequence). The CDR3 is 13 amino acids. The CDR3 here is CASSLAGASEQYF. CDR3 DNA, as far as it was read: TGTGCCAGCAGCCTAGCGGGAGCTTCCGAG.

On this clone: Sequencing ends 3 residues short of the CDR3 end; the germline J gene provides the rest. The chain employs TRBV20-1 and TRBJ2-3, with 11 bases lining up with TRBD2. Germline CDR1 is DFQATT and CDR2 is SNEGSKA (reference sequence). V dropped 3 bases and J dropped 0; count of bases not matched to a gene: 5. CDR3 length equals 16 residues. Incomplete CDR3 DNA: TGCAGTGCTAGCCGCATAGCGGGAGGGAGCACAGATACG. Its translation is CSASRIAGGSTDT. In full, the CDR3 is CSASRIAGGSTDTQYF.